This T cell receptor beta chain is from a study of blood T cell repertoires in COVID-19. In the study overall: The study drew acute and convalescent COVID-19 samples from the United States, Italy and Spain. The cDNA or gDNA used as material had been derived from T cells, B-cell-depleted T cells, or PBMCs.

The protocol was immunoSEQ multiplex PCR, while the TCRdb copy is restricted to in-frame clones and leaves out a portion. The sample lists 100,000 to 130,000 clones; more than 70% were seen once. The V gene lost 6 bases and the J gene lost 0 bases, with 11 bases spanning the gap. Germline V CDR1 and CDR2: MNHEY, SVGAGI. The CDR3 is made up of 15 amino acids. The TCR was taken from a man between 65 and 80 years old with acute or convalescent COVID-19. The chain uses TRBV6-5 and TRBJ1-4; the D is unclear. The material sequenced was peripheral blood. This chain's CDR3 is CASSPELSTNEKLFF. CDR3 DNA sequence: TGTGCCAGCAGCCCCGAACTCTCAACTAATGAAAAACTGTTTTTT.